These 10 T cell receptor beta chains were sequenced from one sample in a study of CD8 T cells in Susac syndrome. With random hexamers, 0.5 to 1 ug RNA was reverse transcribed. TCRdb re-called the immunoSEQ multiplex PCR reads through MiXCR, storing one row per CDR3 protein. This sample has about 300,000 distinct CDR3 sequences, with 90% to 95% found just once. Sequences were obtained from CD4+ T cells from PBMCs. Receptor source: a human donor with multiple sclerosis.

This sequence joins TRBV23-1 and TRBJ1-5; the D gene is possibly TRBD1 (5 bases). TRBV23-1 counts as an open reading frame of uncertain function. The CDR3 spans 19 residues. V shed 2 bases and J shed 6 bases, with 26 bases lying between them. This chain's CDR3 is CASSQIQGIRVCLGQPQHF. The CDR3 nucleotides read TGCGCCAGCAGTCAAATCCAAGGCATCAGGGTTTGTTTGGGTCAGCCCCAGCATTTT.

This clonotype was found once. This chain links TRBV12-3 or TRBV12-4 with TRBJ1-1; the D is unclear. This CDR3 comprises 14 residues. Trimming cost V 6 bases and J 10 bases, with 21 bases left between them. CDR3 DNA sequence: TGTGCCAGCAGAGGACCAGGTTTTGGGTTCCGAGCTTTCTTT. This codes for CASRGPGFGFRAFF.

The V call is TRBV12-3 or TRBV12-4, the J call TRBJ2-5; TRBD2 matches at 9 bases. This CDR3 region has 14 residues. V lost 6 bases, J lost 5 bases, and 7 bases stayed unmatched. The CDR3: CASRGPSGRETQYF. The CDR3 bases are TGTGCCAGCAGGGGGCCAAGCGGGAGGGAGACCCAGTACTTC.

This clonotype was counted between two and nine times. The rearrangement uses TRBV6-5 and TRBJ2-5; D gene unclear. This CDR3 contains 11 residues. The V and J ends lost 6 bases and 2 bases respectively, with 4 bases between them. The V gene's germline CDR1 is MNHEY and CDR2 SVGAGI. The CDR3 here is CASRGQETQYF. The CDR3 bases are TGTGCCAGCAGGGGGCAAGAGACCCAGTACTTC.

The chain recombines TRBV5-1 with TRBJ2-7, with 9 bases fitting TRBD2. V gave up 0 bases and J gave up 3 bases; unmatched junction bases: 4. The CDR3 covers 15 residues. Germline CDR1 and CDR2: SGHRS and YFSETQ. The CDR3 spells CASSLVGTSFYEQYF. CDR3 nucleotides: TGCGCCAGCAGCTTGGTCGGGACTAGCTTCTACGAGCAGTACTTC.

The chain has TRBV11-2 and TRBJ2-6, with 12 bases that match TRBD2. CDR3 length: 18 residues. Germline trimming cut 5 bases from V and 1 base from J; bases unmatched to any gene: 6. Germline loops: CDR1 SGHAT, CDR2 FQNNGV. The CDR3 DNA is TGTGCCAGCAGCCTAGCGGGAGGGATGATTTCTGGGGCCAACGTCCTGACTTTC. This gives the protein CASSLAGGMISGANVLTF.

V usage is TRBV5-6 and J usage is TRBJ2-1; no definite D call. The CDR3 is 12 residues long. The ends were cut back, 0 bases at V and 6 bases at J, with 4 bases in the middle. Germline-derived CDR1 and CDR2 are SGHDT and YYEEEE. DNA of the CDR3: TGTGCCAGCAGCTTGGTCATCAATGAGCAGTTCTTC. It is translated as CASSLVINEQFF.

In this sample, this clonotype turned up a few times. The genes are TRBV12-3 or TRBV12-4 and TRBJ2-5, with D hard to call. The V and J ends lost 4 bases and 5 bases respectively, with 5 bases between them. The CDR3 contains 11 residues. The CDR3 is CASSSLETQYF. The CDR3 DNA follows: TGTGCCAGCAGTTCCCTTGAGACCCAGTACTTC.

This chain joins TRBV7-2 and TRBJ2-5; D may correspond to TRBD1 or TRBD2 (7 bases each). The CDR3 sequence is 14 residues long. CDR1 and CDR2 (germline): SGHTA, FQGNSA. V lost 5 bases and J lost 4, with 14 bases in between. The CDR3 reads CASSPGGARETQYF. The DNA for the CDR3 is TGTGCCAGCAGCCCAGGGGGGGCCCGAGAGACCCAGTACTTC.

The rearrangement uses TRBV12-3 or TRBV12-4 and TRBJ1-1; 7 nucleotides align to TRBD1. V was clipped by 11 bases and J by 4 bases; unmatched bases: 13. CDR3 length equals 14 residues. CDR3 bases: TGTGCCGAATCGACAGGGTATGAAGGCACTGAAGCTTTCTTT. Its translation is CAESTGYEGTEAFF.